A single sample is the source of the 10 T cell receptor beta chains below, sequenced in a study of cytomegalovirus exposure and HLA in healthy donors. Primers: 60 Vbeta forward and 13 Jbeta reverse. Assay: immunoSEQ multiplex PCR; the TCRdb copy retains only in-frame clones and omits some. Of a few hundred thousand clones in the sample, around 90% were seen once. Sequenced input: PBMCs. Receptor source: a girl aged 2-9 years in good health and CMV-seronegative.

This chain connects TRBV10-2 to TRBJ2-3; 10 bases agree with TRBD1. V gave up 0 bases and J gave up 9 bases; unmatched junction bases: 6. Germline CDR1 and CDR2: WSHSY and SAAADI. This CDR3 has 15 residues. CDR3 nucleotides: TGCGCCAGCAGTGAGTCGGACAGGGGGGTGCACACGCAGTATTTT. Its translation: CASSESDRGVHTQYF.

The CDR3 nucleotides are TGTGCCATTAAGGACAGCCAATCCTACGAGCAGTACTTC. Translated: CAIKDSQSYEQYF. The V and J genes are TRBV10-3 and TRBJ2-7; D might be TRBD1 (6 bases). V was trimmed by 9 bases and J by 1 base, leaving 13 bases between them. The CDR3 spans 13 residues. In germline, CDR1 is ENHRY, CDR2 SYGVKD.

V is TRBV21-1 and J is TRBJ2-7; the table assigns TRBD2, which was not confirmed against the DNA. TRBV21-1 is given as a pseudogene. The CDR3 spans 19 residues. CDR3: CASSQPELPGLGTRYEQYF. The CDR3 DNA reads as TGTGCCAGCAGCCAGCCCGAACTTCCGGGACTAGGGACTCGGTACGAGCAGTACTTC.

This chain joins TRBV5-1 and TRBJ2-1; TRBD2 matches 12 bases. With 0 bases clipped from V and 7 bases from J, the junction kept 5 bases outside the gene matches. Germline CDR1 reads SGHRS; CDR2 reads YFSETQ. The CDR3 contains 16 residues. For the CDR3, the DNA is TGCGCCAGCAGCTTGGGACTAGCGGGAGTCAGGAATGAGCAGTTCTTC. This codes for CASSLGLAGVRNEQFF.

The J gene is TRBJ2-7, the V gene TRBV27; the D is unclear. Trimming shortened V by 4 bases and J by 6 bases, and 10 bases separated the two germline ends. Germline V CDR1 and CDR2: MNHEY, SMNVEV (reference sequence). The CDR3 has 12 amino acids. The CDR3 region is CASSSLNREQYF. CDR3 DNA sequence: TGTGCCAGCAGTTCCCTTAATCGCGAGCAGTACTTC.

This chain's CDR3 is CASSLRVVSTGELFF. CDR3 sequence (DNA): TGTGCCAGCTCACTTCGGGTCGTCTCCACCGGGGAGCTGTTTTTT. The rearrangement links TRBV18 to TRBJ2-2, with D hard to call. The CDR3 length is 15 residues. CDR1 KGHSH and CDR2 LQKENI come from the germline V gene. V lost 4 bases and J 4 bases, leaving 13 bases between the germline ends.

This chain joins TRBV5-6 and TRBJ2-2; the D gene is possibly TRBD1 (5 bases). The V gene's germline CDR1 is SGHDT and CDR2 YYEEEE. V was trimmed by 4 bases and J by 6 bases, leaving 16 bases between them. The CDR3 spans 15 residues. CDR3 in amino acids: CASSPDRGRSGELFF. DNA of the CDR3: TGTGCCAGCAGCCCCGACAGAGGAAGATCCGGGGAGCTGTTTTTT. Using reference TRBV5-6 and TRBJ2-2 for the parts outside the CDR3, the full variable domain is DAGVTQSPTHLIKTRGQQVTLRCSPKSGHDTVSWYQQALGQGPQFIFQYYEEEERQRGNFPDRFSGHQFPNYSSELNVNALLLGDSALYLCASSPDRGRSGELFFGEGSRLTVL.

The V gene is TRBV2, the J gene TRBJ2-1, with TRBD1 matching over 8 bases. CDR3 length equals 14 residues. From germline, CDR1 is SNHLY and CDR2 FYNNEI. J gave up 4 bases and V 6 bases, and 5 bases lay outside the gene matches. The CDR3 loop is CASSGQGLYNEQFF. The CDR3 coding sequence is TGTGCCAGCAGCGGACAGGGTTTATACAATGAGCAGTTCTTC.

The chain links TRBV7-2 to TRBJ2-1; 13 bases are shared with TRBD2. V shed 5 bases, J shed 13 bases, and the junction held 5 bases outside the gene matches. The CDR3 runs to 13 residues. Germline values: CDR1 SGHTA, CDR2 FQGNSA. The CDR3 region has the DNA TGTGCCAGCAGCCGGACTAGCGGGAGTTTCCAGTTCTTC. This codes for CASSRTSGSFQFF.

The chain employs TRBV18 and TRBJ1-4; the D is unclear. V was pared by 1 base and J by 6 bases, with 12 bases between. The germline gives CDR1 KGHSH, CDR2 LQKENI. The CDR3 covers 15 residues. The CDR3 nucleotides read TGTGCCAGCTCACCACGAGGAGACTTTCATGAAAAACTGTTTTTT. Translation gives CASSPRGDFHEKLFF.